This T cell receptor beta chain was sequenced during a study of CXCR3-negative and CXCR3-positive naive CD8 T cells. Study-level information: Per library, roughly 1.6 +/- 0.3 million reads; approximately 150 million TRB reads overall.

Broader study findings: Higher TRB CDR3 hydrophobicity marked CXCR3-positive naive cells relative to CXCR3-negative naive cells.

This CDR3 comprises 16 residues. The germline V gene has CDR1 LGHNA and CDR2 YSLEER. The authors prepared UMI-labeled TRB cDNA libraries by 5' RACE. For each CDR3 protein, TCRdb gives one entry from its re-call of the 5' RACE reads, without DNA. Here the sample table reports fewer than 140,000 distinct CDR3 sequences. About this clonotype: Its antigen is unknown.

Material for sequencing was naive CXCR3+ CD8+ T cells from blood. Subset given: CD45RO-CCR7+CD27+CD95- naive CD8+ T cells expressing CXCR3 (TNR3+). The sequence derives from a human donor in good health. Some clones in this sample may be carry-over from other donors' samples. This chain uses TRBV4-3 with TRBJ2-5; TCRdb calls TRBD1, which cannot be checked without DNA. The CDR3 loop is CASSLGRNGPRETQYF.